This TCR beta chain is drawn from a study of blood T cell repertoires in COVID-19. Study-wide context: The United States, Italy and Spain provided the acute and convalescent COVID-19 samples.

CDR3 length: 14 residues. Trimming took 5 bases from V and 2 from J; bases not matched to a gene: 7. The germline V gene has CDR1 SQVTM and CDR2 ANQGSEA. Participants reported their clinical history, and cohort assignment relied on those reports. Per the study methods: Amplification of reference gene primers provided the estimated nucleated cell counts. This table comes from immunoSEQ multiplex PCR, and its TCRdb copy is limited to in-frame clones, with some not included. That table is the source of V, J and clone size, and D and trimming were worked out from the DNA. There are more than 200,000 clones in the sample; 65% to 90% occur only once, and 1.5% to 2% lies in the top ten.

This TCR derives from a man aged 35 to 55 who had recovered from COVID-19. Material for sequencing was PBMCs or T cells enriched from blood (not recorded which). The chain uses TRBV29-1 and TRBJ1-1; 8 bases match TRBD1. DNA of the CDR3: TGCAGCGTTTATACCGGGACAGGAAACACTGAAGCTTTCTTT. As protein: CSVYTGTGNTEAFF.